This T cell receptor beta chain appears in the sequencing data of a study of blood T cells in healthy people across ages. Study in general: Template switching caught about one barcoded beta molecule for each two T cells.

For the second PCR, which ran for 7 to 11 cycles, a sample-barcoded 5' primer and a J-beta primer mix were used. TCRdb redid the calling of the 5' RACE reads with MiXCR, one entry per CDR3 protein. The sample carries approximately 1.5 million distinct CDR3 sequences, about 42% recorded once. Comments on this clonotype: Its antigen is still unknown.

The study, taken as a whole, reports: Naive CD4+ cell counts and diversity both ran higher in long-lived than in aged donors.

The CDR3 spans 14 residues. Germline V lookup: CDR1 MNHEY, CDR2 SMNVEV (reference sequence). Trimming removed 5 bases from V and 6 bases from J; junction bases left unmatched: 7. This clonotype was sampled from a woman younger than 30 in good health. Input material: blood. This chain links TRBV27 with TRBJ2-1; 7 bases are a match to TRBD2. The CDR3, as DNA: TGTGCCAGCAGTCCGGGGGACTATCTCAATGAGCAGTTCTTC. Amino acids: CASSPGDYLNEQFF.